The 15 T cell receptor beta chains reported below all come from one sample, sequenced in a study of blood T cell repertoires in COVID-19 (TCRdb year 2020). The library was made by the immunoSEQ multiplex PCR assay. TCRdb took this table from immuneACCESS and kept in-frame rearrangements with V and J called. Such tables lack part of the clones; where checked against another copy, unresolved V genes explain under half of the gap, and the rest is unexplained. For this sample the table gives 250,000 or so clones, of which roughly 88% were detected only once. The ten most abundant clones make up about 2.1% of the sample. Sample: peripheral blood. The receptor source for this set is a man in his forties or fifties who had recovered from COVID-19.

The chain employs TRBV3-1 (or the pseudogene TRBV3-2) and TRBJ1-1, with 8 bases fitting TRBD1. The CDR3 totals 14 residues. The germline V gene has CDR1 LGHDT and CDR2 YNNKEL (reference sequence). J gave up 4 bases and V 7 bases, and 8 bases lay outside the gene matches. Here the CDR3 DNA reads TGTGCCAGCAAGATCGGGACAGGCTCCACTGAAGCTTTCTTT. Amino acid sequence: CASKIGTGSTEAFF.

As DNA, the CDR3 is TGTGCCCAACGACGCGGCGGGCCGGGTAATGAAAAACTGTTTTTT. Protein sequence: CAQRRGGPGNEKLFF. This chain links TRBV2 with TRBJ1-4; D unresolved. Trimming removed 11 bases at V and 4 bases at J, with 20 bases between. This CDR3 is 15 amino acids long. Germline V gene data show CDR1 as SNHLY and CDR2 as FYNNEI.

V gene TRBV9 combines with J gene TRBJ2-1; 11 positions agree with TRBD2. This CDR3 is 14 amino acids long. V dropped 5 bases and J dropped 8; count of bases not matched to a gene: 6. Germline V gene data show CDR1 as SGDLS and CDR2 as YYNGEE. The CDR3: CASSSGGAGYEQFF. The CDR3 DNA sequence: TGTGCCAGCAGTAGCGGGGGGGCCGGGTATGAGCAGTTCTTC.

The sample holds one count of this clone. The chain couples TRBV27 to TRBJ2-4; a weak D match, TRBD1 (6 bases). V shed 2 bases and J shed 4 bases, with 15 bases lying between them. Looked up from germline, CDR1 is MNHEY and CDR2 is SMNVEV (reference sequence). The CDR3 contains 16 residues. The CDR3 nucleotides are TGTGCCAGCAGTTTAGAGGGGGTGTTAACGAAAAACATTCAGTACTTC. It translates to CASSLEGVLTKNIQYF.

The rearrangement links TRBV19 to TRBJ1-5; D is possibly TRBD1 (6 bases). The CDR3 length is 15 residues. The V end lost 8 bases, the J end lost 0 bases, and 14 bases lay between the germline ends. Germline CDR1 and CDR2: LNHDA and SQIVND (reference sequence). This chain's CDR3 is CASQGLGHSNQPQHF. In DNA form, the CDR3 reads TGTGCCAGTCAGGGGTTGGGACATAGCAATCAGCCCCAGCATTTT. Looking up the rest from reference TRBV19 and TRBJ1-5 gives the full variable domain: DGGITQSPKYLFRKEGQNVTLSCEQNLNHDAMYWYRQDPGQGLRLIYYSQIVNDFQKGDIAEGYSVSREKKESFPLTVTSAQKNPTAFYLCASQGLGHSNQPQHFGDGTRLSIL.

The chain has TRBV5-4 and TRBJ2-5; TRBD1 might be the D (5 bases). In germline, CDR1 is SGHNT, CDR2 YYREEE (reference sequence). V was trimmed by 5 bases and J by 0 bases, leaving 11 bases between them. The CDR3 loop spans 14 amino acids. The CDR3 is CASSRQSYQETQYF. As DNA, the CDR3 is TGTGCCAGCAGTCGACAGTCGTACCAAGAGACCCAGTACTTC. The complete variable domain, with remaining parts taken from reference TRBV5-4 and TRBJ2-5, reads ETGVTQSPTHLIKTRGQQVTLRCSSQSGHNTVSWYQQALGQGPQFIFQYYREEENGRGNFPPRFSGLQFPNYSSELNVNALELDDSALYLCASSRQSYQETQYFGPGTRLLVL.

V is TRBV10-3 and J is TRBJ2-7, with D perhaps matching TRBD1 (6 bases). The CDR3 totals 12 residues. The germline gives CDR1 ENHRY, CDR2 SYGVKD. V dropped 5 bases and J dropped 9 bases, with 14 bases sitting between them. CDR3 in amino acids: CAISHRDGGQYF. CDR3 bases: TGTGCCATCAGTCACAGGGACGGAGGGCAGTACTTC.

The chain links TRBV11-2 to TRBJ1-2; 9 bases line up with TRBD1. V dropped 5 bases and J dropped 1; count of bases not matched to a gene: 8. The CDR3 consists of 16 residues. Germline-derived CDR1 and CDR2 are SGHAT and FQNNGV. The CDR3 DNA reads as TGTGCCAGCAGCCTATACGAGACAGGGGGTAACTATGGCTACACCTTC. Its translation is CASSLYETGGNYGYTF.

The V call is TRBV19, the J call TRBJ1-2; TRBD1 matches 8 bases. CDR1 and CDR2 from the germline V gene are LNHDA and SQIVND (reference sequence). There are 13 residues in the CDR3. V dropped 7 bases and J dropped 8; count of bases not matched to a gene: 9. CDR3 region: CASTATGDGGYTF. DNA for the CDR3: TGTGCCAGTACCGCGACAGGGGATGGCGGCTACACCTTC.

The V and J genes are TRBV9 and TRBJ2-2; maybe TRBD2 (6 bases). Germline V gives CDR1 SGDLS, CDR2 YYNGEE. This CDR3 has 16 residues. V lost 0 bases and J 4 bases, leaving 13 bases between the germline ends. CDR3 bases: TGTGCCAGCAGCGTAGCACCGGGACTTTCCACCGGGGAGCTGTTTTTT. Protein product: CASSVAPGLSTGELFF.

This sequence joins TRBV4-3 and TRBJ2-2; D gene unclear. The CDR3 is 15 residues long. Germline V lookup: CDR1 LGHNA, CDR2 YSLEER. V lost 0 bases and J 4 bases, leaving 9 bases between the germline ends. DNA of the CDR3: TGCGCCAGCAGCCAAGACCTGACATTCACCGGGGAGCTGTTTTTT. Protein sequence: CASSQDLTFTGELFF.

This clone has just one count. The chain has TRBV9 and TRBJ1-2, with D possibly being TRBD1 (5 bases). CDR1 SGDLS and CDR2 YYNGEE come from the germline V gene. Trimming removed 0 bases at V and 8 bases at J, with 14 bases between. CDR3 length: 14 residues. CDR3 loop: CASSVGPRVEGYTF. DNA of the CDR3: TGTGCCAGCAGCGTAGGGCCCAGGGTGGAGGGCTACACCTTC.

The CDR3 region has the DNA TGTGCCAGCAGCTTTCATAGCGTGTGCAATGAAAAACTGTTTTTT. Protein sequence: CASSFHSVCNEKLFF. The gene calls are TRBV12-1 and TRBJ1-4. TRBV12-1 constitutes a pseudogene. The CDR3 length is 15 residues.

The chain is built from TRBV27 and TRBJ2-3; 13 bases agree with TRBD2. The CDR3 covers 17 residues. V trimming: 6 bases; J trimming: 2 bases; junction bases outside the gene matches: 8. Germline V gene sequence: CDR1 MNHEY, CDR2 SMNVEV (reference sequence). CDR3 sequence reads: CASSGLAGEDPTDTQYF. Written as DNA, the CDR3 is TGTGCCAGCAGCGGACTAGCGGGGGAGGATCCCACAGATACGCAGTATTTT.

The chain has TRBV6-5 and TRBJ1-2; 7 nucleotides agree with TRBD1. In germline, CDR1 is MNHEY, CDR2 SVGAGI. The V segment lost 5 bases and the J segment 3 bases; nucleotides outside the gene matches: 9. This CDR3 has 15 residues. The CDR3 loop reads CASSQGSGQHYGYTF. The CDR3, as DNA: TGTGCCAGCAGTCAGGGTTCGGGACAGCACTATGGCTACACCTTC.